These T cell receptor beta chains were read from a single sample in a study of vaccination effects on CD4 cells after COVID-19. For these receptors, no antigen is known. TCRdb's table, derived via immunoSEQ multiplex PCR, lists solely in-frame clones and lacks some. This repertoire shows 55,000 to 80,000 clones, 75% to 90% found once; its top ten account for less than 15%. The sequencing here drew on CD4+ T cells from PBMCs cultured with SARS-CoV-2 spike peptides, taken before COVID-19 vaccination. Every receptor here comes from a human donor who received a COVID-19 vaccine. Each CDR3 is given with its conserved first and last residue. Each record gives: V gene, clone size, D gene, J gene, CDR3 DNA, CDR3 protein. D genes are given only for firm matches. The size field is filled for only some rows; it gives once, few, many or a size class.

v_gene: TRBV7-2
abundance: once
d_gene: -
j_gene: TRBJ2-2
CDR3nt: TGTGCCAGCAGCTTAGGAAGGGCGGGCCGCTCGAACACCGGGGAGCTGTTTTTT
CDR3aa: CASSLGRAGRSNTGELFF

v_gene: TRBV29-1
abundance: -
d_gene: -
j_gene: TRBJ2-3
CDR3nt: TGCAGCGTTGAAGGAGGAGCAGATACGCAGTATTTT
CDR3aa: CSVEGGADTQYF

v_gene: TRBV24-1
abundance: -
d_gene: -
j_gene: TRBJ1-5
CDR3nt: TGTGCCACCAGTGGACAGAATAGCAATCAGCCCCAGCATTTT
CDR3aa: CATSGQNSNQPQHF

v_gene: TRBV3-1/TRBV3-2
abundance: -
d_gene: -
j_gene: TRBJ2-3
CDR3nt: TGTGCCAGCAGCCAAGGCCGACAGCTCACAGATACGCAGTATTTT
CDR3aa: CASSQGRQLTDTQYF

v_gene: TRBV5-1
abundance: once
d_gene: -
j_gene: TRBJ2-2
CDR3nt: TGCGCCAGCAGGCCTGGCGCCCCGGGCACCGGGGAGCTGTTTTTT
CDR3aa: CASRPGAPGTGELFF

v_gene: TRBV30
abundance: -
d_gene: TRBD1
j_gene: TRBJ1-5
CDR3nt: TGTGCCTGGAGGGCCGGGACAGGCAAACAGCCCCAGCATTTT
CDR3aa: CAWRAGTGKQPQHF

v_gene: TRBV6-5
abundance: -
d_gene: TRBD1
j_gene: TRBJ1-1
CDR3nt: TGTGCCAGCAGTTGGGACAGGGATGGTGAAGCTTTCTTT
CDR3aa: CASSWDRDGEAFF

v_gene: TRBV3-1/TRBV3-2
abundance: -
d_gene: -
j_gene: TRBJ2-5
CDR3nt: TGTGCCAGCAGCCCCCGACCCAAAGAGACCCAGTACTTC
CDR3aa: CASSPRPKETQYF

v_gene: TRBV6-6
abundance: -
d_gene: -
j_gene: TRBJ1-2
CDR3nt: TGTGCCAGCAGTCGACCCCGGACAATAGCTAACTATGGCTACACCTTC
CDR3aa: CASSRPRTIANYGYTF

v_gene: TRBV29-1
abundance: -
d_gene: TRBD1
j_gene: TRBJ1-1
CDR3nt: TGCAGCGTCACCGGACAGGGGGCGGAAAACACTGAAGCTTTCTTT
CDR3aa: CSVTGQGAENTEAFF

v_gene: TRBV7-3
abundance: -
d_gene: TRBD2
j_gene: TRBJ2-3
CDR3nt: TGTGCCAGTGGACTAGCGGGGGGGCACCGCACAGATACGCAGTATTTT
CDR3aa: CASGLAGGHRTDTQYF

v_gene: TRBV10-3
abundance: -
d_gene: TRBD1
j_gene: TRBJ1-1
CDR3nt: TGTGCCATCAGTGAGGCGGGACAGCTGAACACTGAAGCTTTCTTT
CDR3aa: CAISEAGQLNTEAFF

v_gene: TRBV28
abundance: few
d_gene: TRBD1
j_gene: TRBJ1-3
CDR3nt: TGTGCCAGCAGTGCCCCCCAGGGGGCGGGGGGAAACACCATATATTTT
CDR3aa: CASSAPQGAGGNTIYF

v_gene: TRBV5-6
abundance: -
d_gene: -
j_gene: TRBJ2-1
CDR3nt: TGTGCCAGCAGCCTCCCGCAGGACAGCTACAATGAGCAGTTCTTC
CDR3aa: CASSLPQDSYNEQFF

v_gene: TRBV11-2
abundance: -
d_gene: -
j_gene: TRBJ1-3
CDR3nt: TGTGCCAGCAGCTTAGCGGCTTCTGGAAACACCATATATTTT
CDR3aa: CASSLAASGNTIYF

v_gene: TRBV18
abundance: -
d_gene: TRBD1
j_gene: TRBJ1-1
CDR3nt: TGTGCCAGCTCACCCGGGACAGGGAACACTGAAGCTTTCTTT
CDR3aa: CASSPGTGNTEAFF

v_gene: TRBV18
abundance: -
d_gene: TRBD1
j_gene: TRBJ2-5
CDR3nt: TGTGCCAGCTCACCAACAGGGGGCGCCCCGGAGACCCAGTACTTC
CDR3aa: CASSPTGGAPETQYF

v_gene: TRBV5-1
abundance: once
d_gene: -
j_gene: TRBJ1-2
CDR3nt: TGCGCCAGCAGCTGGGGGGGTTACAGAGAAGGCTACACCTTC
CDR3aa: CASSWGGYREGYTF

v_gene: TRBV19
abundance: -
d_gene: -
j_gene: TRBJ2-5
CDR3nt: TGTGCCAGTAGTATGGCCGGGAAGACCCAGTACTTC
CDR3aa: CASSMAGKTQYF

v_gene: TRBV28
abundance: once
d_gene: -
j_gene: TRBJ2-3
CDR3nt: TGTGCCAGCAGTTTAATTAACCCAAGCACAGATACGCAGTATTTT
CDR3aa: CASSLINPSTDTQYF

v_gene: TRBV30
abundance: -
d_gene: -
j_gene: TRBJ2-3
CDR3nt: TGTGCCTGGAGTGTAGGTCGAACAGGTCGTCACACAGATACGCAGTATTTT
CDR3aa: CAWSVGRTGRHTDTQYF

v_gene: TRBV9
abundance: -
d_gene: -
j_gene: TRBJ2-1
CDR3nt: TGTGCCAGCAGCCTCATCCCCACTTATCCTCAACTAGCAAATGAGCAGTTCTTC
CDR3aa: CASSLIPTYPQLANEQFF

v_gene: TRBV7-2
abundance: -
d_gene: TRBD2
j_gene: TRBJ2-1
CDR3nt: TGTGCCAGCAGCTTAGTACCAGCGGGGGTTTACAATGAGCAGTTCTTC
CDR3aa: CASSLVPAGVYNEQFF

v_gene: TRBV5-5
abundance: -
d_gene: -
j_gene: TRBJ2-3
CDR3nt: TGTGCCAGCAGCTCCCTCGGGGTGAGCGGTACAGATACGCAGTATTTT
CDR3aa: CASSSLGVSGTDTQYF

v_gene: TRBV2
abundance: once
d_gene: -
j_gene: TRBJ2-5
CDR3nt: TGTGCCAGCAGCCCGGCGGGAACCCAGTACTTC
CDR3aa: CASSPAGTQYF

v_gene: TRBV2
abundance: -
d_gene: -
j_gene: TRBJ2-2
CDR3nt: TGTGCCAGCCTCAACACCGGGGAGCTGTTTTTT
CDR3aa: CASLNTGELFF

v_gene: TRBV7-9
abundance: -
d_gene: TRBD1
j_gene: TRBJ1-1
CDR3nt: TGTGCCAGCAGCTCAACAGGGGCAAACACTGAAGCTTTCTTT
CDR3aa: CASSSTGANTEAFF

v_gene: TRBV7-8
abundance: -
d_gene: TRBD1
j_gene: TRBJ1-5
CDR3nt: TGTGCCAGCAGCTCAATGGGACAGGGGATGTTCAATCAGCCCCAGCATTTT
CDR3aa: CASSSMGQGMFNQPQHF

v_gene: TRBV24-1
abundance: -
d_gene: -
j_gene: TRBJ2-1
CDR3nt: TGTGCCACCAGTGTTCCGGTGGGCAATGAGCAGTTCTTC
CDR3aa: CATSVPVGNEQFF

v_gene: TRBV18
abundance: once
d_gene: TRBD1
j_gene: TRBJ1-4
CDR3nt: TGTGCCAGCTCACGGGACAGGGGGACAACTAATGAAAAACTGTTTTTT
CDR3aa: CASSRDRGTTNEKLFF

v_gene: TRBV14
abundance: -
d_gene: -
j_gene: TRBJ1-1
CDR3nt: TGTGCCAGCAGCCAAGCGCGGGGACGGAACACTGAAGCTTTCTTT
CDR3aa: CASSQARGRNTEAFF

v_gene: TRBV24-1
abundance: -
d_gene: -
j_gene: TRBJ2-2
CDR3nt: TGTGCCACCAGTGATTTTCGACAAGGTACGGGCGGGGAACTGTTTTTT
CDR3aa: CATSDFRQGTGGELFF

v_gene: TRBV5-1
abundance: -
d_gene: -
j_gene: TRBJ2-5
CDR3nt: TGCGCCAGCAGCCCCATCCCGACTAGTCAAGAGACCCAGTACTTC
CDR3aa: CASSPIPTSQETQYF

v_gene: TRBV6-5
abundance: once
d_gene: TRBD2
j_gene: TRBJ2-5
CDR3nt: TGTGCCAGCAGTTTCGCTAGCGGGGAGGAGACCCAGTACTTC
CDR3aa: CASSFASGEETQYF

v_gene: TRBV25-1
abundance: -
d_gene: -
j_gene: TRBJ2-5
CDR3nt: TGTGCCAGCAGTGACGACCAGGGACCTCGGGAGACCCAGTACTTC
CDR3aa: CASSDDQGPRETQYF

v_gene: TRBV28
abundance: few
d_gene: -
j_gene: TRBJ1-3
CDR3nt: TGTGCCAGCAGTTCCTCTCGGACGGGCTCTGGAAACACCATATATTTT
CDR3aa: CASSSSRTGSGNTIYF

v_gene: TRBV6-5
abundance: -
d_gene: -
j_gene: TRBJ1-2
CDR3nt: TGTGCCAGCAGGCGATATCAAGACTCTAACTATGGCTACACCTTC
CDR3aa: CASRRYQDSNYGYTF

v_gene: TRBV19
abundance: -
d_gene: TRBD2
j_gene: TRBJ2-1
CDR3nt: TGTGCCAGTAGTATAAGGGTTTTAGCGACTAGCGATATCCGCAATGAGCAGTTCTTC
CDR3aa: CASSIRVLATSDIRNEQFF

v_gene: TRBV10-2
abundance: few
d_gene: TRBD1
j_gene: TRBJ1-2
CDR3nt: TGCGCCAGCAGTGACCAAAGGGACAGCGCTAACTATGGCTACACCTTC
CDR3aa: CASSDQRDSANYGYTF

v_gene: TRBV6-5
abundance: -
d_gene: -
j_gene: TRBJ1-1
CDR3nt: TGTGCCAGCAGCCGCGGGCTGAACACTGAAGCTTTCTTT
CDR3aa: CASSRGLNTEAFF

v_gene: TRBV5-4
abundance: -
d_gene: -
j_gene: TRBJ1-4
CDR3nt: TGTGCCAGCAGCTTGATTGGGCAGGGGAATGAAAAACTGTTTTTT
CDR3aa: CASSLIGQGNEKLFF

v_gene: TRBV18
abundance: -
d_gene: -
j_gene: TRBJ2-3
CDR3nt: TGTGCCACCAAGTCAAAGGGGCAGGTTCACACAGATACGCAGTATTTT
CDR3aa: CATKSKGQVHTDTQYF

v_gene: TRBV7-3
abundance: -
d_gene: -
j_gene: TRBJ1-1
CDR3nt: TGTGCCAGGATCCCTACCTTATCGGTTTCTACTGAAGCTTTCTTT
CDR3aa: CARIPTLSVSTEAFF

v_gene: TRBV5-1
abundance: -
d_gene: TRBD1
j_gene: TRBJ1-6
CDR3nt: TGCGCCAGCAGTACTACCGGGACAGTTGGATCACCCCTCCACTTT
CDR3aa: CASSTTGTVGSPLHF

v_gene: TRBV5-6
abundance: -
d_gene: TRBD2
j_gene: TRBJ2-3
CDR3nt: TGTGCCAGCAGCTCAGCGGGGGGGCGGAAAGATACGCAGTATTTT
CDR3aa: CASSSAGGRKDTQYF

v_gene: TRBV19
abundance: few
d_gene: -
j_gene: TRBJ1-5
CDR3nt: TGTGCCAGTAGTGCATTCAATCAGCCCCAGCATTTT
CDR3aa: CASSAFNQPQHF

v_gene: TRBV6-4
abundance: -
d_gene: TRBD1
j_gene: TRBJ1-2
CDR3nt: TGTGCCAGCAGTGCCTGGACAGGGGGCCTCTATGGCTACACCTTC
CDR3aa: CASSAWTGGLYGYTF

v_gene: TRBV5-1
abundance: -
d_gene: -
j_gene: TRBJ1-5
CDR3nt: TGCGCCAGCAGCTGGGGCACCAATCAGCCCCAGCATTTT
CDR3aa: CASSWGTNQPQHF

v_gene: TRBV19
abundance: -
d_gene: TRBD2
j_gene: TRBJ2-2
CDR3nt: TGTGCCAGTAGTGCGGGTCGGGGGGGAGGCACCGGGGAGCTGTTTTTT
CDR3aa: CASSAGRGGGTGELFF

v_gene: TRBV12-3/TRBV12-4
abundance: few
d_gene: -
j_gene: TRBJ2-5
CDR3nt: TGTGCCAGCAGTTTTCAGCCAGGGGAGACCCAGTACTTC
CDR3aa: CASSFQPGETQYF